This T cell receptor beta chain was recovered during a study of T cell responses to AZD1222 COVID-19 vaccine (dated by TCRdb to the early 2020s). About the study as a whole: A total of 233 trial participants underwent TCR sequencing, of whom around 210 had received two doses of AZD1222 and around 26 had received two doses of the MenACWY control vaccine. Trial participants were enrolled into age subgroups of 18-55, 56-69 and 70-plus years, which contained about 150, 27 and 61 TCR-sequenced participants, respectively. Study-level results and caveats: The 56-69-year group was small, and its depth increase did not reach significance, likely because of low power. Nearly half of unique spike-specific TCRs reportedly recognized epitopes outside regions mutated in the B.1.351 and B.1.1.7 variants. Conclusions about previously exposed vaccinees were limited because only a handful of AZD1222 recipients were SARS-CoV-2 seropositive at baseline. Because no day 14 peak-response samples were available, repertoires were characterized only after the peak T cell response. Most participants were white British and females outnumbered males, and the authors suggested that clonal diversity may have been underestimated. After two AZD1222 doses, both the breadth and the depth of spike-specific TCRs were significantly higher than at day 0 and than in MenACWY recipients. The whole spike protein was spanned by vaccine-associated CD4 TCRs, and dominant responses were seen in regions 160-218 and 743-854.

Taken from cysteine to phenylalanine, the CDR3 has 13 residues. Only the CDR3 DNA stays, 39 bases, in frame from base 1. Ends trimmed: V by 8 bases, J by 3 bases; bases unmatched to a gene: 8. CDR1 SQVTM and CDR2 ANQGSEA are derived from the germline V gene. Points on this clone: Its antigen target is currently unknown. No much larger clone exists at a distance of one base, and base qualities are not known.

The CDR3 regions of human TCRbeta chains were analyzed by immunosequencing. In the paper's pipeline: TCRs in the repertoires were matched against a reference library of SARS-CoV-2-specific TCRs that had been generated with the MIRA antigen-specificity platform. Breadth was defined as the fraction of unique TCRs that were SARS-CoV-2-associated, and depth was defined as the fraction of total T cells that were SARS-CoV-2-associated. Using the MIRA data, each spike-specific TCR was mapped to the spike region that the TCR reacts to and placed in a CD4 or CD8 class. Log10-transformed breadth and depth values were compared by one-way ANOVA with Sidak's multiple comparisons tests. The immuneACCESS repertoire file appears here via TCRdb, limited to in-frame rearrangements. These files lack a portion of the clones; in checked studies, under half of the deficit traces to unresolved V genes, and the cause of the others is not known. V, J and clone size are those of that table, while D and trimming were read from the DNA. The sample yields roughly 190,000 clones; around 90% were counted once. About 3.5% of the sample is taken by the ten largest.

The time point label for this specimen denotes: about 28 days (+/-7) after the second vaccine dose. The intended sense of this specimen's treatment or condition label: meningococcal conjugate vaccine given as trial control. Samples from vaccinated people were obtained from the UK trials COV001 and COV002, which included a single-blind randomized controlled phase 2/3 trial of AZD1222 (ChAdOx1 nCoV-19) in healthy adults. For TCRbeta chain sequencing, PBMC samples from trial participants were taken at day 0 and at day 28 after the second dose. Sequences were derived from peripheral blood, sampled 28 days after the second dose of the MenACWY control vaccine. The chain is made from TRBV29-1 and TRBJ1-1; the junction holds 8 bases that match TRBD1. The clonotype comes from an adult who received the MenACWY meningococcal vaccine as a control. For the CDR3, the sequence is CSLRTGRDTEAFF. Read as DNA, the sequence is TGCAGCCTAAGGACAGGGCGAGACACTGAAGCTTTCTTT.